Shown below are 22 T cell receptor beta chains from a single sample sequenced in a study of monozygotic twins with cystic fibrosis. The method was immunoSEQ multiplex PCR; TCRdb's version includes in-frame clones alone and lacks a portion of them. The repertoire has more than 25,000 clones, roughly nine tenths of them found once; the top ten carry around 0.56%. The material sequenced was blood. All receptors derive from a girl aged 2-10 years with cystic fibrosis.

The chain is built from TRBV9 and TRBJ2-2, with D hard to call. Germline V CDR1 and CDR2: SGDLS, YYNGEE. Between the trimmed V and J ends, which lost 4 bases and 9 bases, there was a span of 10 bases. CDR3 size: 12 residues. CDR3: CASSPGFWELFF. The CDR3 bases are TGTGCCAGCAGCCCCGGATTTTGGGAGCTGTTTTTT.

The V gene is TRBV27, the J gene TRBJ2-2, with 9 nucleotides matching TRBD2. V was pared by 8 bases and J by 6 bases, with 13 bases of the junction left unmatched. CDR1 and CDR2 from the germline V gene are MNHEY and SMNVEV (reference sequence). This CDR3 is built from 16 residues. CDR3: CASLGLAGGLSGELFF. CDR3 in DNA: TGTGCCAGCCTTGGGCTGGCGGGGGGGTTGTCCGGGGAGCTGTTTTTT.

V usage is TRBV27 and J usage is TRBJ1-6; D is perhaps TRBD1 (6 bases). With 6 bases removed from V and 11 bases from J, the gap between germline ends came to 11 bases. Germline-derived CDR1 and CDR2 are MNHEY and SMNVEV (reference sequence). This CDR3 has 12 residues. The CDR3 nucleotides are TGTGCCAGCAGAACAGGGTTTACACCCCTCCACTTT. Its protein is CASRTGFTPLHF.

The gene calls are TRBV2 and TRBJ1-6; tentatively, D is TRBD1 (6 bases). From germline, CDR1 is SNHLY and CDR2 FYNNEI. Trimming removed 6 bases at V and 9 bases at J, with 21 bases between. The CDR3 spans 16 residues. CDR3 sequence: CASSPAHLTGPSPLHF. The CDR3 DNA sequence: TGTGCCAGCAGCCCGGCCCATCTGACAGGCCCTTCACCCCTCCACTTT. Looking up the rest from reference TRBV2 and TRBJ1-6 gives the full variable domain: EPEVTQTPSHQVTQMGQEVILRCVPISNHLYFYWYRQILGQKVEFLVSFYNNEISEKSEIFDDQFSVERPDGSNFTLKIRSTKLEDSAMYFCASSPAHLTGPSPLHFGNGTRLTVT.

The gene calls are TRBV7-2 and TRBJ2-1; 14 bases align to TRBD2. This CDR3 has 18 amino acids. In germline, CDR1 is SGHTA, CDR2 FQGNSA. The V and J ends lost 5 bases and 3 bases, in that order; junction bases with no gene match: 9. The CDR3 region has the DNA TGTGCCAGCAGCCACGACCGACTAGCGGGGGGGAACTACAATGAGCAGTTCTTC. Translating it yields CASSHDRLAGGNYNEQFF.

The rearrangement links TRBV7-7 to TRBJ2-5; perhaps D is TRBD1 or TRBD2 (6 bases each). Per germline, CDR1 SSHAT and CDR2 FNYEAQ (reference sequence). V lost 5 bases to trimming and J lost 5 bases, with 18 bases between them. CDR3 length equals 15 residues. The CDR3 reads CASSPRVGGRETQYF. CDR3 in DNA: TGTGCCAGCAGCCCCAGAGTTGGGGGGCGTGAGACCCAGTACTTC.

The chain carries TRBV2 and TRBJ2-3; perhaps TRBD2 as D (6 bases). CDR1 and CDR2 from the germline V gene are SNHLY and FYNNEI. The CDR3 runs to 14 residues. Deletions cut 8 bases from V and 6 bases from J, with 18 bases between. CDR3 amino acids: CASSRTSPADTQYF. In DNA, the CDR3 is TGTGCCAGCTCTCGAACTAGCCCCGCTGATACGCAGTATTTT.

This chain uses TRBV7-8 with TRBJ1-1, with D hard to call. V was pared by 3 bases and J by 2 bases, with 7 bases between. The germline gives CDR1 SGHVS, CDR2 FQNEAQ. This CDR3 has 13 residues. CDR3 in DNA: TGTGCCAGCAGCTTCGACATAAACACTGAAGCTTTCTTT. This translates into CASSFDINTEAFF.

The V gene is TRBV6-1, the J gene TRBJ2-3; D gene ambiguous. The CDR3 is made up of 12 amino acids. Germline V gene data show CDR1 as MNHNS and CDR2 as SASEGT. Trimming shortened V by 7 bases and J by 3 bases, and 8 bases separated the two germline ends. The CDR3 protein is CASTLTTDTQYF. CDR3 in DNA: TGTGCCAGCACCTTAACGACAGATACGCAGTATTTT.

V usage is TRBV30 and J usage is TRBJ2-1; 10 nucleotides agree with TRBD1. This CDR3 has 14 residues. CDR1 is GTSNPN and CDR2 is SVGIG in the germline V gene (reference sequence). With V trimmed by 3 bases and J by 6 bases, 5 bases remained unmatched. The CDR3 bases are TGTGCCTGGAGGTGGGGGACAGGGGTCAATGAGCAGTTCTTC. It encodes CAWRWGTGVNEQFF.

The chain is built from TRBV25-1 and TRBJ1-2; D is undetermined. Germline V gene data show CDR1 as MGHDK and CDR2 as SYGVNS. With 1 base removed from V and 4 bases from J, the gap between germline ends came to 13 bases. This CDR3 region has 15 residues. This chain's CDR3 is CASSESGGLGYGYTF. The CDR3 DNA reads TGTGCCAGCAGTGAATCTGGAGGGTTGGGCTATGGCTACACCTTC.

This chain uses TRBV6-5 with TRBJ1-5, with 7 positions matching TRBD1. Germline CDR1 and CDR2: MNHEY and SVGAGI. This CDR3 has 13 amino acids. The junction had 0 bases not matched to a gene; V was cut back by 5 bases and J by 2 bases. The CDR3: CASSTGGNQPQHF. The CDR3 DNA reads TGTGCCAGCAGTACAGGGGGCAATCAGCCCCAGCATTTT.

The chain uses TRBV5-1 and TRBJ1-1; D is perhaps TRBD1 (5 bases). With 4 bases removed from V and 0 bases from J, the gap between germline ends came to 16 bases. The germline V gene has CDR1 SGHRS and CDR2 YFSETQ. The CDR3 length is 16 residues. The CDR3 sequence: CASSPIPGRMNTEAFF. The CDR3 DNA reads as TGCGCCAGCAGCCCCATCCCGGGACGAATGAACACTGAAGCTTTCTTT.

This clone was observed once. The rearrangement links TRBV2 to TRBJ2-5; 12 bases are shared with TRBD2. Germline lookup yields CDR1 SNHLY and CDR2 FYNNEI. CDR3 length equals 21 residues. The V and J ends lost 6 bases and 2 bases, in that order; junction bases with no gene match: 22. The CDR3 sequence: CASSSPSGGVGRSIQQETQYF. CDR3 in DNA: TGTGCCAGCAGCTCCCCTAGCGGGGGGGTTGGGAGGTCTATTCAGCAAGAGACCCAGTACTTC.

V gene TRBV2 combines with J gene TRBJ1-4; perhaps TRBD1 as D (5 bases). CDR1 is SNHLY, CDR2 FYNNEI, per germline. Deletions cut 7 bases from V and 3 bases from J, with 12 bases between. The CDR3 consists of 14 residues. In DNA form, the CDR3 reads TGTGCCAGCATGGAGGACATCCCTAATGAAAAACTGTTTTTT. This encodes CASMEDIPNEKLFF.

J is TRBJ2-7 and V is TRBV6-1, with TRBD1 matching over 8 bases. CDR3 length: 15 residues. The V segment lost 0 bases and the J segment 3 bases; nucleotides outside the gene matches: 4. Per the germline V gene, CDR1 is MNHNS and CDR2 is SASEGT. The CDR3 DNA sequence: TGTGCCAGCAGTGAAGCGCCGGACAGGGTCTACGAGCAGTACTTC. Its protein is CASSEAPDRVYEQYF.

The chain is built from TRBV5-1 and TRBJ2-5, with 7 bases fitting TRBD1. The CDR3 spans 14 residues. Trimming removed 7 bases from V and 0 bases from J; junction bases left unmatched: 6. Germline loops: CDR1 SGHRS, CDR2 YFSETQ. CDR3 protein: CASAKGQYQETQYF. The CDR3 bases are TGCGCCAGCGCTAAGGGACAGTACCAAGAGACCCAGTACTTC.

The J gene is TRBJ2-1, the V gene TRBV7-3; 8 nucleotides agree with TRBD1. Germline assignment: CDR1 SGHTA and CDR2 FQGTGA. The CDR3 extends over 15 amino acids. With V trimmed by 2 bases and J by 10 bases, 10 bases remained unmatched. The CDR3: CASSLGWTGIGEQFF. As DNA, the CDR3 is TGTGCCAGCAGCTTAGGGTGGACAGGGATAGGCGAGCAGTTCTTC. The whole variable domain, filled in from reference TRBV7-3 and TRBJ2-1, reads GAGVSQTPSNKVTEKGKYVELRCDPISGHTALYWYRQSLGQGPEFLIYFQGTGAADDSGLPNDRFFAVRPEGSVSTLKIQRTERGDSAVYLCASSLGWTGIGEQFFGPGTRLTVL.

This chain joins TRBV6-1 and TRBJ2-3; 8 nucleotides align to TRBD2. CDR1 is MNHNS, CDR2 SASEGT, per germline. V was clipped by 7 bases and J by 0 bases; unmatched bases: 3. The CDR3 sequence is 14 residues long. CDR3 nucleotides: TGTGCCAGCATGAAGCGGGGGAGCACAGATACGCAGTATTTT. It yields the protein CASMKRGSTDTQYF.

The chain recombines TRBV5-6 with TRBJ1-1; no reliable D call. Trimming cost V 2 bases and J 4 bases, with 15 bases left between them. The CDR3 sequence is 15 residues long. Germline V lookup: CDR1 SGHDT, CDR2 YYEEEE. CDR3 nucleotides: TGTGCCAGCAGCTTCAGAACGAGCTATCTCACTGAAGCTTTCTTT. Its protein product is CASSFRTSYLTEAFF.

Written as DNA, the CDR3 is TGTGCCAGCAGTGAATATATTGGGGGGGCCAGCACAGATACGCAGTATTTT. It encodes CASSEYIGGASTDTQYF. This rearrangement joins TRBV25-1 to TRBJ2-3, with D perhaps matching TRBD2 (7 bases). The CDR3 runs to 17 residues. Germline V gene data show CDR1 as MGHDK and CDR2 as SYGVNS. V was clipped by 0 bases and J by 0 bases, with 13 bases between them.

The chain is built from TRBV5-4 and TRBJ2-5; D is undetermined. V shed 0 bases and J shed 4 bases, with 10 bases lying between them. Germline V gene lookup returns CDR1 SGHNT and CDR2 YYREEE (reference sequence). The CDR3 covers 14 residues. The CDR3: CASSLAYPGETQYF. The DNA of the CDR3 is TGTGCCAGCAGCTTGGCTTACCCGGGAGAGACCCAGTACTTC.